This T cell receptor beta chain was sequenced for a study of tumor-infiltrating lymphocytes in primary liver carcinoma. A primer in the constant region served to generate TCR beta cDNA from approximately 500 ng of total RNA. ARM-PCR was slightly modified, and three nested multiplex PCR rounds with it gave rise to the TCR beta libraries. Use of TRBV1-TRBV30 forward primers with a C-beta reverse primer characterized the first two PCR rounds, which lasted about 10 cycles each. TCRdb ran MiXCR on the multiplex PCR reads and lists one entry per CDR3 protein. The sample shows about 110,000 distinct CDR3 sequences, roughly 85% of them seen only once. Scientists recovered RNA and DNA together from roughly 20-30 mg of unsorted bulk tissue. The length of the CDR3 is 16 residues. CDR1 and CDR2 (germline): MDHEN, SYDVKM. A note on this clonotype: The junction and the germline gene differ at one end; a read error may be behind it.

Sequenced sample: liver tumor tissue from sampling region 3. The subset was: tumor region T3, left-lateral pole. The gene calls are TRBV28 and TRBJ2-1, with 11 bases that match TRBD1. The clonotype was recovered from a man between 35 and 55 years old with primary liver carcinoma and hepatitis B virus infection. The CDR3 sequence: CASSPTGQGGSNEQLF. DNA for the CDR3: TGTGCCAGCAGCCCTACGGGACAGGGGGGCTCGAACGAGCAGTTATTC.